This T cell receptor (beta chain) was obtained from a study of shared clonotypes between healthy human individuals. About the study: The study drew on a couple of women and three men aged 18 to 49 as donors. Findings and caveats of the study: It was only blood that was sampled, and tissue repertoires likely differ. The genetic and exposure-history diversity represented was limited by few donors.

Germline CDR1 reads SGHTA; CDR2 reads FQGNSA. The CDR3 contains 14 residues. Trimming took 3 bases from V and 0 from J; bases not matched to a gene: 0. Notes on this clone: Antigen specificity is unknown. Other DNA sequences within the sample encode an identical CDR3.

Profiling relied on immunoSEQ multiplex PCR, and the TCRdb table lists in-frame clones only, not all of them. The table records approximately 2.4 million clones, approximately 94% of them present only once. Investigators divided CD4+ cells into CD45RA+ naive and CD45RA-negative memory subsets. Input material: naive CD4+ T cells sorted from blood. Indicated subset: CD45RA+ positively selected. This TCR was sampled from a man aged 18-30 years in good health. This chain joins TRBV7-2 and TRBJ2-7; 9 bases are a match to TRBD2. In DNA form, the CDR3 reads TGTGCCAGCAGCTTGGGACTAGCCTCCTACGAGCAGTACTTC. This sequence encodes CASSLGLASYEQYF.